The 24 T cell receptor beta chains presented below share a single source sample, sequenced in a study of cytomegalovirus exposure and HLA in healthy donors. Primers for the PCR totalled 60 Vbeta and 13 Jbeta. Measured with immunoSEQ multiplex PCR; TCRdb has only the in-frame clones, and not every one. Among about 69,000 clones, approximately 80% were seen once, and the ten largest hold 3% to 3.5%. The sequencing input was PBMCs. The source of these receptors is a man between 18 and 35 years old in good health and CMV-seronegative.

J is TRBJ2-7 and V is TRBV27; 9 positions agree with TRBD1. Germline lookup yields CDR1 MNHEY and CDR2 SMNVEV (reference sequence). J was trimmed by 1 base and V by 6 bases; bases with no gene match: 13. The CDR3 spans 17 residues. The CDR3 is CASSSNPGQGRSYEQYF. As DNA, the CDR3 is TGTGCCAGCAGCTCTAATCCGGGACAGGGAAGGTCCTACGAGCAGTACTTC.

V usage is TRBV7-2 and J usage is TRBJ2-3, with 10 bases fitting TRBD2. Trimming at V came to 3 bases and at J to 3 bases, leaving 3 bases not matched to a gene. Germline V lookup: CDR1 SGHTA, CDR2 FQGNSA. The CDR3 runs to 15 residues. The CDR3 reads CASSLVSGGTDTQYF. DNA of the CDR3: TGTGCCAGCAGCTTGGTTAGCGGGGGGACAGATACGCAGTATTTT.

The chain recombines TRBV7-9 with TRBJ1-2; TRBD1 agrees at 7 bases. V trimming: 7 bases; J trimming: 2 bases; junction bases outside the gene matches: 4. CDR3 length equals 13 residues. Germline assignment: CDR1 SEHNR and CDR2 FQNEAQ (reference sequence). The CDR3 DNA sequence: TGTGCCAGCAACCCGACAGGGAACTATGGCTACACCTTC. Translation gives CASNPTGNYGYTF. The full variable domain, rest sourced from reference TRBV7-9 and TRBJ1-2, is DTGVSQNPRHKITKRGQNVTFRCDPISEHNRLYWYRQTLGQGPEFLTYFQNEAQLEKSRLLSDRFSAERPKGSFSTLEIQRTEQGDSAMYLCASNPTGNYGYTFGSGTRLTVV.

This rearrangement joins TRBV2 to TRBJ2-1; 9 nucleotides agree with TRBD1. The CDR3 runs to 15 residues. Germline V lookup: CDR1 SNHLY, CDR2 FYNNEI. J was trimmed by 8 bases and V by 3 bases; bases with no gene match: 8. CDR3 residues: CASSEPGQGRDEQFF. The DNA for the CDR3 is TGTGCCAGCAGTGAGCCGGGACAGGGTAGAGATGAGCAGTTCTTC.

This clone was counted a single time. Written as DNA, the CDR3 is TGTGCTAGTGGTTTCGGGACTGCGACCACGGATACGCAGTATTTT. It codes for CASGFGTATTDTQYF. The chain combines TRBV12-5 with TRBJ2-3; D is possibly TRBD2 (6 bases). CDR3 length: 15 residues. V lost 3 bases, J lost 6 bases, and 16 bases lay in between. Germline assignment: CDR1 LGHNT and CDR2 FRNRAP.

The CDR3 loop reads CATSRGRQDDYGYTF. In DNA form, the CDR3 reads TGTGCCACCAGCAGAGGTCGACAGGACGACTATGGCTACACCTTC. V gene TRBV15 combines with J gene TRBJ1-2; TRBD1 might be the D (6 bases). The CDR3 runs to 15 residues. Germline V gene sequence: CDR1 LNHNV, CDR2 YYDKDF (reference sequence). Between the trimmed V and J ends, which lost 1 base and 3 bases, there was a span of 12 bases.

This clone showed up just once. V gene TRBV30 combines with J gene TRBJ2-1, with 7 nucleotides matching TRBD2. The germline V gene encodes CDR1 GTSNPN and CDR2 SVGIG (reference sequence). The CDR3 length is 13 residues. The V segment lost 3 bases and the J segment 7 bases; nucleotides outside the gene matches: 6. This CDR3 reads CAWSLPLANEQFF. The CDR3 DNA reads as TGTGCCTGGAGCCTCCCACTAGCGAATGAGCAGTTCTTC.

The genes are TRBV6-5 and TRBJ2-7, with TRBD1 matching over 10 bases. Trimming at V came to 4 bases and at J to 2 bases, leaving 8 bases not matched to a gene. Per the germline V gene, CDR1 is MNHEY and CDR2 is SVGAGI. This CDR3 has 16 residues. The CDR3 DNA is TGTGCCAGCAGTTGGCCCCGGGACAGGGGCACCTACGAGCAGTACGTC. Translated: CASSWPRDRGTYEQYV.

The chain carries TRBV9 and TRBJ1-2; 7 positions match TRBD1. Germline CDR1 and CDR2: SGDLS and YYNGEE. The CDR3 consists of 13 residues. V lost 0 bases to trimming and J lost 8 bases; unmatched junction nucleotides: 4. CDR3 DNA sequence: TGTGCCAGCAGCGTAGAAGGGGGCGAAGGCTACACCTTC. Its translation is CASSVEGGEGYTF.

CDR3 region: CASSQERGKSPLHF. CDR3 sequence (DNA): TGTGCCAGCAGCCAAGAAAGGGGGAAATCACCCCTCCACTTT. This sequence joins TRBV14 and TRBJ1-6, with D perhaps TRBD1 (6 bases). Trimming removed 0 bases at V and 10 bases at J, with 10 bases between. This CDR3 has 14 residues. Germline CDR1 reads SGHDN; CDR2 reads FVKESK.

The chain employs TRBV7-3 and TRBJ1-2, with 7 positions matching TRBD1. The CDR3 totals 12 residues. Per germline, CDR1 SGHTA and CDR2 FQGTGA. After removal of 5 bases from V and 6 bases from J, the junction contained 3 bases not matched to a gene. CDR3 sequence (DNA): TGTGCCAGCAGCAGGGGGCTCGATGGCTACACCTTC. This gives the protein CASSRGLDGYTF.

This clone was counted between two and nine times. The rearrangement links TRBV5-6 to TRBJ2-7, with 8 bases matching TRBD1. Germline-derived CDR1 and CDR2 are SGHDT and YYEEEE. CDR3 length: 14 residues. With V trimmed by 4 bases and J by 7 bases, 10 bases remained unmatched. The CDR3 loop reads CASSPLTGAGEQYF. In nucleotides, the CDR3 is TGTGCCAGCAGCCCCCTGACAGGGGCGGGGGAGCAGTACTTC.

The V and J genes are TRBV5-1 and TRBJ2-1; 13 bases are shared with TRBD2. The trim removed 2 bases at V and 3 bases at J, leaving 8 bases unmatched. Germline values: CDR1 SGHRS, CDR2 YFSETQ. The CDR3 length is 18 residues. In DNA, the CDR3 is TGCGCCAGCAGCTTCTTCCGGACTAGCGGGGGAAACTACAATGAGCAGTTCTTC. Protein product: CASSFFRTSGGNYNEQFF.

The J gene is TRBJ2-7, the V gene TRBV7-8; maybe TRBD2 (6 bases). This CDR3 has 13 amino acids. The V gene's germline CDR1 is SGHVS and CDR2 FQNEAQ. Trimming stripped 3 bases from V and 0 bases from J, with 6 bases between. The CDR3 loop reads CASSLTSSYEQYV. CDR3 nucleotides: TGTGCCAGCAGCTTGACTAGCTCCTACGAGCAGTACGTC.

The chain recombines TRBV2 with TRBJ1-1; TRBD1 might be the D (6 bases). Germline V lookup: CDR1 SNHLY, CDR2 FYNNEI. Trimming left V 4 bases short and J 10 bases short, with 10 bases between. This CDR3 comprises 11 residues. CDR3 sequence (DNA): TGTGCCAGCAGTGTGGGACATGGAGCTTTCTTT. Protein sequence: CASSVGHGAFF.

The V and J genes are TRBV28 and TRBJ1-5; D is possibly TRBD1 (6 bases). The CDR3 is made up of 15 amino acids. Germline CDR1 is MDHEN and CDR2 is SYDVKM. V shed 7 bases and J shed 9 bases, with 22 bases lying between them. The CDR3 sequence: CASKVTDGGRGPQHF. In DNA form, the CDR3 reads TGTGCCAGCAAAGTAACAGACGGGGGGCGGGGGCCCCAGCATTTT.

The genes are TRBV28 and TRBJ1-5; tentatively, D is TRBD1 (6 bases). This CDR3 has 15 residues. The germline CDR1 and CDR2 sequences are MDHEN and SYDVKM. Trimming pared 5 bases from V and 6 bases from J, leaving 17 bases between. CDR3 residues: CASSPLTGSGQPQHF. The CDR3 DNA reads as TGTGCCAGCAGTCCGTTAACAGGGTCTGGTCAGCCCCAGCATTTT.

This clone came up once. This sequence joins TRBV6-1 and TRBJ2-7; no firm D call. The CDR3 is 13 residues long. The germline V gene has CDR1 MNHNS and CDR2 SASEGT. V was trimmed by 5 bases and J by 3 bases, leaving 11 bases between them. CDR3 region: CASSRRQNYEQYV. The DNA for the CDR3 is TGTGCCAGCAGTAGGCGTCAAAACTACGAGCAGTACGTC.

The CDR3 DNA follows: TGTGCCAGCAGTGGACTAGATCAAGAGACCCAGTACTTC. Translation: CASSGLDQETQYF. The chain uses TRBV2 and TRBJ2-5; weak D call: TRBD2 (6 bases). Germline lookup yields CDR1 SNHLY and CDR2 FYNNEI. V was cut by 4 bases and J by 2 bases, with 8 bases left in between. The CDR3 is 13 residues long.

The rearrangement uses TRBV6-8 and TRBJ1-2; D may be TRBD1 (5 bases). The germline V gene has CDR1 MNHGY and CDR2 SAAAGT. The CDR3 has 15 residues. Trimming stripped 0 bases from V and 4 bases from J, with 12 bases between. For the CDR3, the DNA is TGTGCCAGCAGTTACTCGATAGGGGTCGGCTATGGCTACACCTTC. Amino acids: CASSYSIGVGYGYTF.

Regarding this clone: This sample includes further DNA sequences coding for the same CDR3. The CDR3 DNA is TGTGCCAGCAGCGTAGCTGTGAACACTGAAGCTTTCTTT. Amino acids: CASSVAVNTEAFF. This rearrangement joins TRBV9 to TRBJ1-1; no clear D gene. V lost 0 bases and J lost 0, with 3 bases in between. Germline V gives CDR1 SGDLS, CDR2 YYNGEE. The CDR3 spans 13 residues.

The V call is TRBV5-1, the J call TRBJ2-5; D remains unclear. The CDR3 sequence is 13 residues long. Germline assignment: CDR1 SGHRS and CDR2 YFSETQ. The germline V and J ends were trimmed by 4 bases and 7 bases, with 14 bases remaining between them. Here the CDR3 reads CASSLDPSGTQYF. In nucleotides, the CDR3 is TGCGCCAGCAGCCTGGACCCCTCCGGGACCCAGTACTTC.

This chain connects TRBV6-1 to TRBJ2-7, with 7 bases fitting TRBD1. V lost 1 base to trimming and J lost 1 base; unmatched junction nucleotides: 4. This CDR3 contains 15 residues. CDR1 is MNHNS and CDR2 is SASEGT in the germline V gene. Here the CDR3 reads CASSEVGQYSYEQYF. As DNA, the CDR3 is TGTGCCAGCAGTGAAGTGGGACAGTATTCCTACGAGCAGTACTTC.

V and J are TRBV9 and TRBJ1-3; D might be TRBD1 (5 bases). The CDR3 consists of 15 residues. Trimming took 4 bases from V and 5 from J, leaving 16 bases between them. Germline assignment: CDR1 SGDLS and CDR2 YYNGEE. Here the CDR3 DNA reads TGTGCCAGCAGCACCCCATTCCGGGGGAGAAACACCATATATTTT. Translated, it gives CASSTPFRGRNTIYF.